At least ten counts were recorded for the clone carrying this T cell receptor (beta chain). The antigen is unknown. This sample was taken from a study of early T cells in non-severe SARS-CoV-2 infection. Turning to the study itself: The authors sequenced bulk RNA from unsorted whole blood, leaving chains unpaired. Study-wide points: VDJdb matching skewed toward anti-spike CD8 responses, missing private and CD4 specificities.

Each single cDNA molecule received a unique molecular identifier. TCRdb fed the 5' RACE reads into MiXCR, producing one record per CDR3 protein. The profile shows 55,000 to 65,000 distinct CDR3 sequences, 10% of them singletons. The TCR originated in an adult who was a healthcare worker with PCR-confirmed SARS-CoV-2 infection or an uninfected control (not recorded which). The sample taken for sequencing was whole blood.

For the CDR3, the DNA is TGTGCCAGCAGCCAAGATTTTGGGGTACGCGATGAGCAGTTCTTC. It translates to CASSQDFGVRDEQFF. The chain recombines TRBV14 with TRBJ2-1; no clear D. V was cut by 0 bases and J by 8 bases, with 14 bases left in between. The CDR3 totals 15 residues. CDR1 and CDR2 from the germline V gene are SGHDN and FVKESK.